These T cell receptor beta chains were read from a single sample in a study of cytomegalovirus exposure and HLA in healthy donors. Only in-frame clones appear in the TCRdb table, and some are missing; sequencing was by immunoSEQ multiplex PCR. The sample yields 70,000 or so clones, 90% to 95% seen once. The sequencing sample was made of PBMCs. All receptors derive from a man younger than 30 in good health and CMV-seronegative. Both conserved end residues are part of each CDR3. D genes are given only for firm matches. Clone size, where shown, is once, few, many, or a class for clones that have expanded.

D gene	J gene	clone size	V gene	CDR3 protein	CDR3 DNA
.	TRBJ1-1	.	TRBV7-2	CASSFRGARTEAFF	TGTGCCAGCAGCTTCCGGGGGGCGAGGACTGAAGCTTTCTTT
.	TRBJ1-5	.	TRBV4-3	CASSEGIINQPQHF	TGCGCCAGCAGTGAGGGTATAATCAATCAGCCCCAGCATTTT
TRBD2	TRBJ2-1	few	TRBV7-8	CASSWRETNNEQFF	TGTGCCAGCAGCTGGCGGGAGACGAACAATGAGCAGTTCTTC
.	TRBJ2-3	.	TRBV7-8	CASSLLNFGDTQYF	TGTGCCAGCAGCTTACTAAATTTTGGAGATACGCAGTATTTT
.	TRBJ2-1	.	TRBV18	CASSPAGIEQFF	TGTGCCAGCTCACCCGCGGGGATTGAGCAGTTCTTC
TRBD1	TRBJ1-1	.	TRBV29-1	CSVARDSLNTEAFF	TGCAGCGTGGCCAGGGACAGCCTGAACACTGAAGCTTTCTTT
.	TRBJ2-1	.	TRBV5-8	CASSLVPSPYRRYNEQFF	TGTGCCAGCAGCTTGGTTCCTAGCCCCTACCGTCGGTACAATGAGCAGTTCTTC
TRBD1	TRBJ2-7	.	TRBV7-3	CASSFYRGYEQYF	TGTGCCAGCAGCTTTTACAGGGGTTACGAGCAGTACTTC
.	TRBJ2-7	.	TRBV11-3	CASSLVVTVYEQYF	TGTGCCAGCAGCTTAGTGGTGACAGTCTACGAGCAGTACTTC
TRBD1	TRBJ1-2	.	TRBV7-2	CASSLNRGSGYTF	TGTGCCAGCAGCTTAAACAGGGGGAGCGGCTACACCTTC
TRBD2	TRBJ2-1	.	TRBV7-8	CASSLWAGAYNEQFF	TGTGCCAGCAGCTTATGGGCGGGAGCTTACAATGAGCAGTTCTTC
TRBD1	TRBJ2-4	.	TRBV5-4	CASSVRDRQNIQYF	TGTGCCAGCAGCGTCCGGGACAGACAAAACATTCAGTACTTC
.	TRBJ2-7	.	TRBV5-1	CASSDRRSAYEQYF	TGCGCCAGCAGCGACCGTCGGAGCGCCTACGAGCAGTACTTC
TRBD2	TRBJ2-7	.	TRBV6-5	CASSYGTSGSGEQYF	TGTGCCAGCAGTTACGGGACTAGCGGGAGTGGCGAGCAGTACTTC
.	TRBJ2-3	.	TRBV5-6	CASGRRTQYF	TGTGCCAGCGGGAGAAGAACGCAGTATTTT
.	TRBJ2-5	.	TRBV29-1	CSATDRNRETQYF	TGCAGCGCCACGGACAGAAACAGGGAGACCCAGTACTTC
.	TRBJ2-7	few	TRBV27	CASSLLGGVYEQYF	TGTGCCAGCAGTTTGCTTGGGGGCGTTTACGAGCAGTACTTC
.	TRBJ2-7	once	TRBV6-5	CASSYRDEQYF	TGTGCCAGCAGTTACCGGGATGAGCAGTACTTC
.	TRBJ2-1	.	TRBV6-5	CASSYQRPPYNEQFF	TGTGCCAGCAGTTACCAGCGACCCCCCTACAATGAGCAGTTCTTC
.	TRBJ2-7	.	TRBV30	CAWSPGIHYEQYF	TGTGCCTGGAGTCCAGGTATACACTACGAGCAGTACTTC
.	TRBJ1-4	.	TRBV5-6	CASSLRTGNEKLFF	TGTGCCAGCAGCTTACGAACAGGAAATGAAAAACTGTTTTTT
.	TRBJ1-3	.	TRBV19	CASSITGPGNTIYF	TGTGCCAGTAGTATAACAGGGCCTGGAAACACCATATATTTT
.	TRBJ2-1	.	TRBV28	CASRLDSPPLNEQFF	TGTGCCAGCAGGCTTGACTCCCCTCCCCTCAATGAGCAGTTCTTC
TRBD2	TRBJ2-1	.	TRBV19	CASKTLAGETSYNEQFF	TGTGCCAGTAAGACCCTAGCGGGAGAGACCTCCTACAATGAGCAGTTCTTC
.	TRBJ1-5	.	TRBV6-5	CASSPGGQPQHF	TGTGCCAGCAGCCCCGGAGGCCAGCCCCAGCATTTT
TRBD1	TRBJ2-7	once	TRBV7-2	CASSLQTGTGSYEQYF	TGTGCCAGCAGCTTACAGACCGGGACAGGGTCCTACGAGCAGTACTTC
TRBD1	TRBJ1-3	.	TRBV18	CASYGQGRENTIYF	TGTGCCAGCTATGGACAGGGACGGGAAAACACCATATATTTT
.	TRBJ2-1	.	TRBV28	CASSFRNTYNEQFF	TGTGCCAGCAGTTTCAGGAACACCTACAATGAGCAGTTCTTC
.	TRBJ2-1	.	TRBV25-1	CASSEYSGTYNEQFF	TGTGCCAGCAGTGAGTATAGCGGAACCTACAATGAGCAGTTCTTC
.	TRBJ2-3	.	TRBV5-1	CASSPRAGTDTQYF	TGCGCCAGCAGTCCGCGGGCAGGCACAGATACGCAGTATTTT
.	TRBJ2-7	.	TRBV9	CASSGGDSRLDLYF	TGTGCCAGCAGCGGGGGGGACAGTCGACTAGATCTGTACTTC
TRBD1	TRBJ2-1	once	TRBV6-1	CASRPGQGLIEQFF	TGTGCCAGCAGACCGGGACAGGGTTTGATCGAGCAGTTCTTC
.	TRBJ2-3	.	TRBV5-1	CASSEQGVSDTQYF	TGCGCCAGCAGCGAGCAGGGTGTCTCAGATACGCAGTATTTT
.	TRBJ1-1	.	TRBV2	CASRENLNTEAFF	TGTGCCAGCAGGGAAAACTTGAACACTGAAGCTTTCTTT
.	TRBJ2-7	.	TRBV18	CASSPQTDYEQYF	TGTGCCAGCTCACCACAGACAGACTACGAGCAGTACTTC
.	TRBJ2-2	.	TRBV2	CASSEVHPSTGELFF	TGTGCCAGCAGTGAAGTTCACCCGAGTACCGGGGAGCTGTTTTTT
TRBD1	TRBJ2-5	.	TRBV6-6	CASSADRGPGETQYF	TGTGCCAGCAGTGCGGACAGGGGGCCGGGGGAGACCCAGTACTTC
.	TRBJ2-7	.	TRBV5-1	CASSLARGGSSYEQYF	TGCGCCAGCAGCTTGGCAAGAGGGGGATCCTCCTACGAGCAGTACTTC
TRBD2	TRBJ2-5	.	TRBV7-7	CASSQKRERDQGTQYF	TGTGCTAGCAGCCAAAAGCGGGAGCGAGACCAGGGGACCCAGTACTTC
TRBD2	TRBJ2-1	.	TRBV4-1	CASSPRSGNYNEQFF	TGCGCCAGCAGCCCCCGTAGCGGGAACTACAATGAGCAGTTCTTC
TRBD1	TRBJ1-2	.	TRBV7-2	CASSTPPGQGGFGYTF	TGTGCCAGCAGCACGCCCCCGGGACAGGGGGGGTTTGGCTACACCTTC
TRBD2	TRBJ2-7	.	TRBV19	CASSILAGGYYEQYF	TGTGCCAGTAGTATATTAGCGGGAGGGTACTACGAGCAGTACTTC
.	TRBJ2-3	.	TRBV4-3	CASSQDLRVPDTQYF	TGCGCCAGCAGCCAAGATTTACGGGTACCAGATACGCAGTATTTT
.	TRBJ2-1	.	TRBV5-4	CASSLGNGGGSYNEQFF	TGTGCCAGCAGCTTGGGCAACGGGGGAGGCTCCTACAATGAGCAGTTCTTC
.	TRBJ2-1	.	TRBV7-2	CASGEGVSNEQFF	TGTGCCAGCGGAGAGGGGGTAAGCAATGAGCAGTTCTTC
.	TRBJ2-7	.	TRBV4-3	CASSQDLAGAGEQYF	TGCGCCAGCAGCCAAGATTTAGCAGGGGCTGGAGAGCAGTACTTC
.	TRBJ2-7	large	TRBV1	CTSSQPSGSSGRGYEQYF	TGCACCAGCAGCCAGCCAAGCGGGAGTAGCGGGAGGGGGTACGAGCAGTACTTC
TRBD1	TRBJ1-2	.	TRBV6-5	CASSYSNRGAYGYTF	TGTGCCAGCAGTTACTCGAACAGGGGAGCCTATGGCTACACCTTC
TRBD1	TRBJ2-7	.	TRBV9	CASSIGTGPYEQYF	TGTGCCAGCAGCATCGGGACAGGGCCCTACGAGCAGTACTTC
TRBD1	TRBJ2-1	.	TRBV19	CASSIRTGSYNEQFF	TGTGCCAGTAGTATCAGGACAGGTTCCTACAATGAGCAGTTCTTC